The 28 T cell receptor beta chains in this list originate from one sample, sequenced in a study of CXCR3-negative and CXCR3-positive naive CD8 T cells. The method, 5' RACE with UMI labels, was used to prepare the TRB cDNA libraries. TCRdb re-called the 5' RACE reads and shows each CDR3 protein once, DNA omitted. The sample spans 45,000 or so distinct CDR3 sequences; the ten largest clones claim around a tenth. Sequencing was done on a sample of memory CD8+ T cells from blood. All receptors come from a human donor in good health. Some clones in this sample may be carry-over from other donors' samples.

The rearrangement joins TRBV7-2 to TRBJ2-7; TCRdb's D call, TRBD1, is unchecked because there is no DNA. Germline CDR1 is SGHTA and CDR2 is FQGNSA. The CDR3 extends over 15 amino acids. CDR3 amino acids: CASSLTSGALNEQYF. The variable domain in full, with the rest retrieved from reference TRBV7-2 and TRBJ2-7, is GAGVSQSPSNKVTEKGKDVELRCDPISGHTALYWYRQSLGQGLEFLIYFQGNSAPDKSGLPSDRFSAERTGGSVSTLTIQRTQQEDSAVYLCASSLTSGALNEQYFGPGTRLTVT.

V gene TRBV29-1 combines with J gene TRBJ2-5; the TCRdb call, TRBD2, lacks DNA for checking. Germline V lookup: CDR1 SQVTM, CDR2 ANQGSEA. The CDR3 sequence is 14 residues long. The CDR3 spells CSVDGLAGAETQYF. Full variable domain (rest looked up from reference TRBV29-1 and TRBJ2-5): SAVISQKPSRDICQRGTSLTIQCQVDSQVTMMFWYRQQPGQSLTLIATANQGSEATYESGFVIDKFPISRPNLTFSTLTVSNMSPEDSSIYLCSVDGLAGAETQYFGPGTRLLVL.

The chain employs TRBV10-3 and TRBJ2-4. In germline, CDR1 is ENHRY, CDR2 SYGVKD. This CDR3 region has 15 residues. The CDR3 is CAISERSGSKNIQYF.

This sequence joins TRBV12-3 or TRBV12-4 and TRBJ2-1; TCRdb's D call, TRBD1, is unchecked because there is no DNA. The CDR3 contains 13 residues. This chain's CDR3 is CASSSRDNNEQFF.

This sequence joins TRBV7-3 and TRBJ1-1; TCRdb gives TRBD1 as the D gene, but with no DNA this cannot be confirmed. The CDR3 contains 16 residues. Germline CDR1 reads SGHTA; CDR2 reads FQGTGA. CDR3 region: CASSPKTGTANTEAFF.

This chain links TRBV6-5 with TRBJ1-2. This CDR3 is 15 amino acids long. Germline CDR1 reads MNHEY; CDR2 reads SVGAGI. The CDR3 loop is CASSYSMPIDYGYTF.

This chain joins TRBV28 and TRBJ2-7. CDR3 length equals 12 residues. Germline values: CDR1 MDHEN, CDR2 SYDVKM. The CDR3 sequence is CASSDGAYEQYF.

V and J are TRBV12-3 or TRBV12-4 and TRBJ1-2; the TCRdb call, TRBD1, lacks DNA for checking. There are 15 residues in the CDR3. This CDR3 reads CASNTLNRGTYGYTF.

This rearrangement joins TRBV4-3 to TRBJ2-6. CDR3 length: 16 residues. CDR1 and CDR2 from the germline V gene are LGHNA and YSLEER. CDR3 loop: CASSQEPSAGANVLTF.

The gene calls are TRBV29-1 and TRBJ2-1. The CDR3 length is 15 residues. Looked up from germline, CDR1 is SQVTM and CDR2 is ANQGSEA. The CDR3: CSVDLLTYLANEQFF.

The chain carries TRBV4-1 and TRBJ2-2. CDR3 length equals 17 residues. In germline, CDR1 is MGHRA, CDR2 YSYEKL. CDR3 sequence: CASSQGIMGANTGELFF.

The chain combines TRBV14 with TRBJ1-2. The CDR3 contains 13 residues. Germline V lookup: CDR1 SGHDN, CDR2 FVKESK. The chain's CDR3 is CASRASESYGYTF.

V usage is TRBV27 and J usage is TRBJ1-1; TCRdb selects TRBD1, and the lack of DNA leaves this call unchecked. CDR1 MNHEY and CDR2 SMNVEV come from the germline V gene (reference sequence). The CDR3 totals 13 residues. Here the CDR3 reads CASRPGVHTEAFF.

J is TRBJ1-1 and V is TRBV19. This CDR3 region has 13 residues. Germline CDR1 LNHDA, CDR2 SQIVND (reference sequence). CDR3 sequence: CASSIGRSAEAFF.

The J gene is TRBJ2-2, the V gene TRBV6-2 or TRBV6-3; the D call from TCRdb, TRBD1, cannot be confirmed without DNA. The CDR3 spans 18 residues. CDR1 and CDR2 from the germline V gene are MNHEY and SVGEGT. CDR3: CASSPLYDRDGNTGELFF.

The CDR3 spells CSVNFPSGTGYANTGELFF. The genes are TRBV29-1 and TRBJ2-2; TCRdb selects TRBD1, and the lack of DNA leaves this call unchecked. The V gene's germline CDR1 is SQVTM and CDR2 ANQGSEA. The CDR3 sequence is 19 residues long.

CDR3: CSVQDSYEQYF. The J gene is TRBJ2-7, the V gene TRBV29-1. The CDR3 length is 11 residues. Germline values: CDR1 SQVTM, CDR2 ANQGSEA.

The CDR3 sequence: CASSQDRGSGANVLTF. V and J are TRBV4-3 and TRBJ2-6. Germline values: CDR1 LGHNA, CDR2 YSLEER. This CDR3 comprises 16 residues.

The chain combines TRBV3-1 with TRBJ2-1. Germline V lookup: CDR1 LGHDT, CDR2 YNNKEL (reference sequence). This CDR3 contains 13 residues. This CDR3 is CASSQGSLNEQFF.

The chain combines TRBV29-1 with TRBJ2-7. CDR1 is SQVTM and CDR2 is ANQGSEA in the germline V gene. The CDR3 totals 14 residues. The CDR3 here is CSARMASSSYEQYF.

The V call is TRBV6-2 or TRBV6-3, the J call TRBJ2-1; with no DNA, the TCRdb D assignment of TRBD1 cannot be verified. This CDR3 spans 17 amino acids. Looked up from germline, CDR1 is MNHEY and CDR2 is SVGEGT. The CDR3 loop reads CASSESPLTASYNEQFF.

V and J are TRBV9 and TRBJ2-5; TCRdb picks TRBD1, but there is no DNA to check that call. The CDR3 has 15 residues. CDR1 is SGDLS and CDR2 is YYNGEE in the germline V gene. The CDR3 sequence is CASSARTGEGETQYF. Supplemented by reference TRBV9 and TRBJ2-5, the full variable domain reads DSGVTQTPKHLITATGQRVTLRCSPRSGDLSVYWYQQSLDQGLQFLIQYYNGEERAKGNILERFSAQQFPDLHSELNLSSLELGDSALYFCASSARTGEGETQYFGPGTRLLVL.

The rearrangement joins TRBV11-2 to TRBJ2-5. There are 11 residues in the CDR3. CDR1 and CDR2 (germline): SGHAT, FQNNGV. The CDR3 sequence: CASSDVKTQYF.

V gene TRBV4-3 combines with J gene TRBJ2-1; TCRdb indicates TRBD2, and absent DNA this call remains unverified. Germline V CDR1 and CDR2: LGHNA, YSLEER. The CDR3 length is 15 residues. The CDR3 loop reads CASSQGEGRYNEQFF.

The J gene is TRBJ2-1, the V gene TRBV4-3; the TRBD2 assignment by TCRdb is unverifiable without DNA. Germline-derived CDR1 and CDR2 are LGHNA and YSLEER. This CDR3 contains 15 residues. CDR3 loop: CASSRLAGGLNEQFF.

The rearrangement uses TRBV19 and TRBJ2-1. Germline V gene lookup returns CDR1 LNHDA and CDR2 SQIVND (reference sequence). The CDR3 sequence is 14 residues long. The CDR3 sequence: CATYDRGSYNEQFF.

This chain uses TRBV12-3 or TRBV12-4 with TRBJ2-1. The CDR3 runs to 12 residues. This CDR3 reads CATSVSYNEQFF.

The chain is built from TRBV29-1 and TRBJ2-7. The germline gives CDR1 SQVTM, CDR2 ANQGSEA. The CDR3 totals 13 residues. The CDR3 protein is CSVHSAVSYEQYF.